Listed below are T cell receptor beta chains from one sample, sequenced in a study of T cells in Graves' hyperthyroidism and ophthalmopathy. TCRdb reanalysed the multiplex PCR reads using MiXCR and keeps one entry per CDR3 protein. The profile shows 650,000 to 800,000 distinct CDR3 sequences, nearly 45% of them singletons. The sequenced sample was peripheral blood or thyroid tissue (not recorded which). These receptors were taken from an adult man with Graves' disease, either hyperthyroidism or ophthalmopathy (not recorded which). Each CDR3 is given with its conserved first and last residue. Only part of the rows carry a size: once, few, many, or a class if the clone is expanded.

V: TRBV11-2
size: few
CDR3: CASSLVMEFDLGELFF

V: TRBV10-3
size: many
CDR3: CATKRQGDEQYF

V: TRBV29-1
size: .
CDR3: CSLVDGETYGYTF

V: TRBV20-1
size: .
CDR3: CSARDLGGLHEQYF

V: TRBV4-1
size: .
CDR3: CASSQGRLAGSYEQYF

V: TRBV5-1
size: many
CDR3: CASSLVTGGSTEAFF

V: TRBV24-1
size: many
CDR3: CATSDRTAPNEKLFF

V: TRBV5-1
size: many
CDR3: CASSLDTYQPQHF

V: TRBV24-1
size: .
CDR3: CATSDATVSGANVLTF

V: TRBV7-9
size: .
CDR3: CASSPITGNYGYTF

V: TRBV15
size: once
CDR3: CATSSYRTDDGYTF

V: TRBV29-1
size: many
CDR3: CSVGSNTGELFF

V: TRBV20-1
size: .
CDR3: CSAGGAAHYEQYF

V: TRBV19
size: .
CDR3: CASSIGTSGYTDTQYF

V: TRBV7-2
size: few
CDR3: CASSFVTERDDYGYTF

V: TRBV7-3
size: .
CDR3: CASSLGGNQQGKGDYTF

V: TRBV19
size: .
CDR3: CASSTGTPNEAFF

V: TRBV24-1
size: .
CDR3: CATSNRERTEAFF

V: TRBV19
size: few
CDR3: CASMKQGAFEQYF

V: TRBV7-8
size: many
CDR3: CASSQDDALNSPLHF

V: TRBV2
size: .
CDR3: CASSQDRQSGELFF

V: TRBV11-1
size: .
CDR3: CASTTSGDRNTEAFF

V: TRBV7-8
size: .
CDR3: CASSLVRTQQETQYF

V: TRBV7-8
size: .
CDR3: CASSLRGGGRTEAFF

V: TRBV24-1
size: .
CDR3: CATSLGGQTDTQYF